The T cell receptor beta chain described here comes from a study of cytomegalovirus exposure and HLA in healthy donors. Study-wide findings and caveats: The study put 150 or so TCR beta chains on its list as cytomegalovirus-associated. TCR sequences were mostly rare, though some public TCRs occurred in many donors.

The CDR3 loop spans 16 amino acids. CDR1 is LGHNT and CDR2 is FRNRAP in the germline V gene. Trimming took 0 bases from V and 1 from J, leaving 10 bases between them. Comment on this clone: Its matching antigen is unknown.

Primers included in the PCR were 60 Vbeta and 13 Jbeta primers. Sequencing used immunoSEQ multiplex PCR; TCRdb keeps in-frame clones, though not all of them. The profile shows 150,000 to 200,000 clones, 70% to 85% of them singletons. The sequenced sample consisted of PBMCs. The clonotype originates from a middle-aged man in good health and CMV-seropositive. This chain joins TRBV12-5 and TRBJ2-4; perhaps TRBD2 as D (6 bases). The CDR3 DNA reads as TGTGCTAGTGGTTTGGTTCCGGGACTGGCCAAAAACATTCAGTACTTC. Translation: CASGLVPGLAKNIQYF. The variable domain in full, completed from reference TRBV12-5 and TRBJ2-4, reads DARVTQTPRHKVTEMGQEVTMRCQPILGHNTVFWYRQTMMQGLELLAYFRNRAPLDDSGMPKDRFSAEMPDATLATLKIQPSEPRDSAVYFCASGLVPGLAKNIQYFGAGTRLSVL.